The clone carrying this T cell receptor beta chain occurred many times. Antigen unknown. Trimming took 6 bases from V and 1 from J, leaving 12 bases between them. CDR3 size: 13 residues. Germline V gives CDR1 DFQATT, CDR2 SNEGSKA (reference sequence). A 10-nucleotide random UMI tagged transcripts in template-switch 5'RACE cDNA synthesis. TCRdb passed the 5' RACE reads through MiXCR, listing each CDR3 protein once. This table has about 62,000 distinct CDR3 sequences, over 3.5% appearing once. The sample is drawn from a study of neurological immune-mediated disorders. General study points: The multiple sclerosis repertoire cluster was associated with no clinical or MRI feature. No expanded-clone CDR3 amino acid sequence recurred across subjects, suggesting private TCR-beta repertoires. Phylogenetic grouping assigned the repertoires of 18 of 34 multiple sclerosis patients to a single cluster of related CDR3 sequences. This cluster may be a repertoire-level signature.

This clonotype was sampled from a woman aged 45 to 65 with multiple sclerosis. The sample taken for sequencing was PBMCs. The V gene is TRBV20-1, the J gene TRBJ2-5; D not resolved. The CDR3 reads CSAKITPQETQYF. CDR3 nucleotide sequence: TGCAGTGCGAAAATCACGCCCCAAGAGACCCAGTACTTC.